This T cell receptor (beta chain) was documented in a study of blood T cell repertoires in COVID-19. Study as a whole: Whether acute or convalescent, the COVID-19 samples came from the United States, Italy and Spain. The cDNA or gDNA used as material had been derived from T cells, B-cell-depleted T cells, or PBMCs.

Germline-derived CDR1 and CDR2 are PRHDT and FYEKMQ (reference sequence). V was cut by 1 base and J by 6 bases, with 10 bases left in between. The CDR3 spans 15 residues. This clone was recorded a few times. Original processing notes: Estimated nucleated cell counts came from reference gene primer amplification. The data were produced by immunoSEQ multiplex PCR, yet TCRdb's version contains in-frame clones alone and is incomplete. V and J calls and clone size follow that table, whereas D and trimming were derived from the DNA. The sample shows 250,000 to 300,000 clones, about 87% of them seen only once. Seattle participants joined during active infection and were tracked over time.

Input material: peripheral blood. This sequence originates from an older woman with COVID-19, enrolled during active disease. The V call is TRBV13, the J call TRBJ1-6, with D perhaps TRBD1 (5 bases). CDR3 nucleotide sequence: TGTGCCAGCAGCTTAGCGCAGGGTAGTAATTCACCCCTCCACTTT. Residues: CASSLAQGSNSPLHF.